The 9 T cell receptor beta chains below all came from one sample that was sequenced in a study of shared clonotypes between healthy human individuals. Sequencing was performed with immunoSEQ multiplex PCR; in TCRdb, only in-frame clones are kept and a portion is missing. The profile shows fewer than 650,000 clones, around 81% of them singletons. Source material: PBMCs. All receptors derive from a middle-aged woman in good health. Some clones in this sample may be carry-over from other donors' samples.

Remarks on this clone: The same CDR3 also results from other DNA sequences found in this sample. The chain uses TRBV6-1 and TRBJ1-2; D gene uncertain. The length of the CDR3 is 13 residues. The V gene lost 0 bases and the J gene lost 4 bases, with 6 bases spanning the gap. CDR1 and CDR2 from the germline V gene are MNHNS and SASEGT. The DNA for the CDR3 is TGTGCCAGCAGTGAAGCGGGAACCTATGGCTACACCTTC. Protein sequence: CASSEAGTYGYTF.

This clone was found once. The rearrangement joins TRBV7-2 to TRBJ2-5; the match to TRBD2 covers 7 bases. The germline gives CDR1 SGHTA, CDR2 FQGNSA. There are 14 residues in the CDR3. J gave up 5 bases and V 5 bases, and 8 bases lay outside the gene matches. CDR3 nucleotides: TGTGCCAGCAGCAGCCGGGACTATGCGGAGACCCAGTACTTC. It is translated as CASSSRDYAETQYF.

This chain connects TRBV30 to TRBJ2-1; D remains unclear. The CDR3 has 12 residues. V was cut by 2 bases and J by 7 bases, with 9 bases left in between. The V gene's germline CDR1 is GTSNPN and CDR2 SVGIG (reference sequence). In DNA form, the CDR3 reads TGTGCCTGGAGTACCTCGAGAAATGAGCAGTTCTTC. Protein product: CAWSTSRNEQFF.

The chain has TRBV5-4 and TRBJ2-1; 7 bases match TRBD2. From germline, CDR1 is SGHNT and CDR2 YYREEE (reference sequence). The CDR3 covers 16 residues. Losses at the gene ends were 1 base for V and 2 bases for J; bases not matched to a gene: 6. CDR3 bases: TGTGCCAGCAGCTTGTTGGGGGACTACGCCTACAATGAGCAGTTCTTC. This translates into CASSLLGDYAYNEQFF.

This chain uses TRBV7-9 with TRBJ2-2, with 10 bases fitting TRBD2. The CDR3 runs to 16 residues. Unmatched junction bases numbered 7, after V lost 6 bases and J lost 3 bases. Germline CDR1 SEHNR, CDR2 FQNEAQ (reference sequence). In DNA form, the CDR3 reads TGTGCCAGCAGGAAAGCGGGAGGGCCGGACACCGGGGAGCTGTTTTTT. It translates to CASRKAGGPDTGELFF.

The chain combines TRBV5-6 with TRBJ2-5; TRBD1 might be the D (6 bases). Germline V CDR1 and CDR2: SGHDT, YYEEEE. The CDR3 covers 14 residues. V dropped 2 bases and J dropped 1 base, with 9 bases sitting between them. CDR3 loop: CASSLTGIQETQYF. The CDR3 DNA follows: TGTGCCAGCAGCTTAACAGGGATCCAAGAGACCCAGTACTTC. The full variable domain, in which reference TRBV5-6 and TRBJ2-5 provide the parts outside the CDR3, is DAGVTQSPTHLIKTRGQQVTLRCSPKSGHDTVSWYQQALGQGPQFIFQYYEEEERQRGNFPDRFSGHQFPNYSSELNVNALLLGDSALYLCASSLTGIQETQYFGPGTRLLVL.

The chain links TRBV6-5 to TRBJ2-7; 7 positions match TRBD1. V was pared by 5 bases and J by 2 bases, with 6 bases of the junction left unmatched. The CDR3 extends over 14 amino acids. Germline CDR1 is MNHEY and CDR2 is SVGAGI. As DNA, the CDR3 is TGTGCCAGCAGTCCAGACAGGGAGACCTACGAGCAGTACTTC. Translating gives CASSPDRETYEQYF.

The CDR3 sequence is CASSHTARLYF. CDR3 DNA sequence: TGTGCCAGCAGCCACACAGCCCGGCTGTACTTC. The V gene is TRBV14, the J gene TRBJ2-7; no clear D gene. Germline V CDR1 and CDR2: SGHDN, FVKESK. Trimming pared 3 bases from V and 12 bases from J, leaving 12 bases between. The CDR3 is 11 amino acids.

This clone was recorded only once. The genes are TRBV18 and TRBJ1-5; tentatively, D is TRBD1 (6 bases). CDR1 KGHSH and CDR2 LQKENI come from the germline V gene. The V and J ends lost 0 bases and 3 bases respectively, with 12 bases between them. The CDR3 length is 16 residues. CDR3 residues: CASSPPGGGFNQPQHF. CDR3 nucleotide sequence: TGTGCCAGCTCACCACCAGGCGGGGGCTTCAATCAGCCCCAGCATTTT.